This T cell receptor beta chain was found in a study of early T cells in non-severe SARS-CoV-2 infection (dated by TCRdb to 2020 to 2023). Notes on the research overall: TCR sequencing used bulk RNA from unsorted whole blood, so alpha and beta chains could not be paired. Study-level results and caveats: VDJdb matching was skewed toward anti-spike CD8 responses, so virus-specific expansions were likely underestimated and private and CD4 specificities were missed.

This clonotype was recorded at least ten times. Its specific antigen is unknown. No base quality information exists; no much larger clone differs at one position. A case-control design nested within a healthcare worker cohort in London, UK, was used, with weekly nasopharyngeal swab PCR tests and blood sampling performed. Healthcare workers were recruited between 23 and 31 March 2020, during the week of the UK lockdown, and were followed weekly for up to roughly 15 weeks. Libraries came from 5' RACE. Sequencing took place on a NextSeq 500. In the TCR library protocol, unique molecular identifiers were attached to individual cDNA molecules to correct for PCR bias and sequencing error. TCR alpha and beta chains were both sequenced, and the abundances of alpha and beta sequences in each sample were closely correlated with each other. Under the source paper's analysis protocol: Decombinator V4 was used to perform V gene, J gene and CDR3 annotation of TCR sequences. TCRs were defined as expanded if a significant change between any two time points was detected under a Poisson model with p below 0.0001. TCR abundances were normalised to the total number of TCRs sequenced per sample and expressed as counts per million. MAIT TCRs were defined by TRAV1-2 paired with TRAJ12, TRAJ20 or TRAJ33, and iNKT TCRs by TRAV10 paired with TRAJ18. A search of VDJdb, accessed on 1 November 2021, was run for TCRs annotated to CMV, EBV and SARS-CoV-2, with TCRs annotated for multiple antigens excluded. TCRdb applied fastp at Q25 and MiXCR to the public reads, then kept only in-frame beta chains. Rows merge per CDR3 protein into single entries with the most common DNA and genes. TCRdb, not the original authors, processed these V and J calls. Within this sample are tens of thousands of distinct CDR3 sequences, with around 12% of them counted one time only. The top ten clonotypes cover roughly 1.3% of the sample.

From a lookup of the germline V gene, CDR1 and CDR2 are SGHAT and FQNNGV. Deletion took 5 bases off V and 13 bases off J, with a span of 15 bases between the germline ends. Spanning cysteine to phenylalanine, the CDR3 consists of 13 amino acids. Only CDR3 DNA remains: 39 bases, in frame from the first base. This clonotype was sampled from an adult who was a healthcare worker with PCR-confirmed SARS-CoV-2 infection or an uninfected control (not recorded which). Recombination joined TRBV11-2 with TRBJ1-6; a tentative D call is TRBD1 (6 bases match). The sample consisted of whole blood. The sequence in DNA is TGTGCCAGCAGCCAGGCTACAGGGTCCCCCCTCCACTTT. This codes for CASSQATGSPLHF.